This T cell receptor (beta chain) was retrieved from a study of shared clonotypes between healthy human individuals. Study summary: For every donor, three CD4 naive, three CD4 memory, two CD8 naive and one CD8 memory plates were used. General study findings and limits: Compared with clonotypes that all four donors shared, non-shared clonotypes had lower generation probabilities.

CDR1 SNHLY and CDR2 FYNNEI come from the germline V gene. The CDR3 consists of 14 residues. V shed 6 bases and J shed 6 bases, with 14 bases lying between them. TCRdb's table, derived via immunoSEQ multiplex PCR, lists solely in-frame clones and lacks some. The sample gives 2 million to 2.5 million clones, 85% to 95% of which show up once; approximately 0.41% is in the top ten. Points on this clone: Its antigen is as yet unknown.

The specimen sequenced was naive CD4+ T cells from PBMCs. Regarding subset: CD45RA+ positively selected. This clonotype was sampled from a man aged 18 to 30 in good health. Some clones in this sample may be carry-over from other donors' samples. This chain connects TRBV2 to TRBJ2-2; D is unresolved. CDR3 in amino acids: CASSRLLEAGELFF. CDR3 sequence (DNA): TGTGCCAGCAGCCGACTGCTCGAGGCCGGGGAGCTGTTTTTT. Drawing the rest from reference TRBV2 and TRBJ2-2, the complete variable domain is EPEVTQTPSHQVTQMGQEVILRCVPISNHLYFYWYRQILGQKVEFLVSFYNNEISEKSEIFDDQFSVERPDGSNFTLKIRSTKLEDSAMYFCASSRLLEAGELFFGEGSRLTVL.